Listed here is a single T cell receptor beta chain. Other nucleotide sequences in the sample specify the same CDR3. Germline CDR1 reads MNHEY; CDR2 reads SVGAGI. V was cut by 0 bases and J by 1 base, with 3 bases left in between. The CDR3 runs 13 residues. The sample is drawn from a study of blood T cell repertoires in COVID-19. About the research overall: Sites across the United States, Italy and Spain contributed samples from acute and convalescent COVID-19. T cells, B-cell-depleted T cells, or PBMCs supplied cDNA or gDNA.

As processed by the authors: For nucleated cells, counts were estimated from reference gene primer amplification. Measured with immunoSEQ multiplex PCR; TCRdb has only the in-frame clones, and not every one. V, J and clone size derive from that table, while D and trimming were established from the DNA sequence. This sample yields around 250,000 clones, of which more than 75% are seen a single time; around 7.3% belongs to the top ten. The sequence was obtained from a woman in her 70s with active or convalescent COVID-19. The chain links TRBV6-5 to TRBJ1-1; D remains ambiguous. The sequencing input was peripheral blood. In nucleotides, the CDR3 is TGTGCCAGCAGTTACTCGAGGAACACTGAAGCTTTCTTT. It encodes CASSYSRNTEAFF.